This T cell receptor (beta chain) was observed in a study of early T cells in non-severe SARS-CoV-2 infection. Study-level background: From unsorted whole blood, bulk RNA was sequenced, and the chains remained unpaired. Broader study findings: CD4 and private specificities were missed by VDJdb matching, which favored anti-spike CD8 responses.

Between the trimmed V and J ends, which lost 6 bases and 11 bases, there was a span of 11 bases. Germline-derived CDR1 and CDR2 are LNHDA and SQIVND (reference sequence). This CDR3 spans 11 amino acids. The TCR library protocol was used to attach unique molecular identifiers. These identifiers were attached to individual cDNA molecules. TCRdb itself ran the 5' RACE reads through MiXCR, one entry per CDR3 protein. The sample holds 55,000 to 75,000 distinct CDR3 sequences, around 6.5% seen once. This clonotype was found many times. The antigen is unknown. The sequence came from an adult who was a healthcare worker with PCR-confirmed SARS-CoV-2 infection or an uninfected control (not recorded which). V gene TRBV19 combines with J gene TRBJ2-4; D might be TRBD1 (5 bases). The specimen comprised whole blood, sampled at baseline. The CDR3 sequence is CASRDKSVQYF. The DNA of the CDR3 is TGTGCCAGTAGGGACAAAAGTGTTCAGTACTTC.